This TCR beta chain is drawn from a study of shared clonotypes between healthy human individuals. Findings and limits, study-wide: Rarefaction exposed incomplete sorted-subset sequencing despite large depth. Sharing across four donors was highest in naive CD4 (roughly 5%) and lowest in memory CD8 (roughly 0.4%).

On this clone: Its cognate antigen is unknown.

The CDR3 is 15 residues long. The germline V gene encodes CDR1 MGHDK and CDR2 SYGVNS. V was shortened by 1 base and J by 2 bases, with 11 bases between the two germline ends. The data were produced by immunoSEQ multiplex PCR, yet TCRdb's version contains in-frame clones alone and is incomplete. Among about 1 million clones, approximately 76% were seen once, and the ten largest hold 1.4% to 1.5%. Among the donors, all were Caucasian adults who lived in Nashville, Tennessee. What was sequenced was memory CD4+ T cells sorted from blood. Sample subset: CD45RA-negative fraction. The genes are TRBV25-1 and TRBJ2-5, with D maybe TRBD2 (5 bases). This clonotype was obtained from a man younger than 30 in good health. The DNA for the CDR3 is TGTGCCAGCAGTGAATTTCGAGGGAATCAAGAGACCCAGTACTTC. Its translation: CASSEFRGNQETQYF.